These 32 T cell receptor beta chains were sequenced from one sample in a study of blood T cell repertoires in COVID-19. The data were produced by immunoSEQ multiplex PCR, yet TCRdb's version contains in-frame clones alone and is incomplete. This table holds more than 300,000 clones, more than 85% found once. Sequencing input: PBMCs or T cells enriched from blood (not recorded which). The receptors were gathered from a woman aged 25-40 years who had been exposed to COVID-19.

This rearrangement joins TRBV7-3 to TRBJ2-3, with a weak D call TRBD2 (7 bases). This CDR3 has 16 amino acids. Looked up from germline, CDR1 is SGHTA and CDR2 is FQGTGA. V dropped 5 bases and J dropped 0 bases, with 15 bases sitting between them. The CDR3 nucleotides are TGTGCCAGCAGCCCCAGGGCGGGGGCTAGCACAGATACGCAGTATTTT. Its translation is CASSPRAGASTDTQYF.

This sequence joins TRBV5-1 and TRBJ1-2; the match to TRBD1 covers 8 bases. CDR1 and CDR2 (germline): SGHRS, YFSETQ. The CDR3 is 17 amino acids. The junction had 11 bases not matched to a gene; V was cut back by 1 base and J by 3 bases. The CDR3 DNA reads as TGCGCCAGCAGCTTGAGTCAGGGGGCCAGGTCGCACTATGGCTACACCTTC. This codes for CASSLSQGARSHYGYTF.

CDR3 protein: CATSRDETGELFF. CDR3 DNA sequence: TGTGCCACCAGCAGAGATGAGACCGGGGAGCTGTTTTTT. This chain uses TRBV15 with TRBJ2-2; D uncertain. This CDR3 is 13 amino acids long. Deletions cut 0 bases from V and 5 bases from J, with 4 bases between. In germline, CDR1 is LNHNV, CDR2 YYDKDF (reference sequence).

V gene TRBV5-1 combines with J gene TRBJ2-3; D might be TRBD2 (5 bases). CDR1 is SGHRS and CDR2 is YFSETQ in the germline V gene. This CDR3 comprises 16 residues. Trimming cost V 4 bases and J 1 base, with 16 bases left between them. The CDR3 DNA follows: TGCGCCAGCAGCACTCCGGTTAGCGCGGGCACAGATACGCAGTATTTT. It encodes CASSTPVSAGTDTQYF.

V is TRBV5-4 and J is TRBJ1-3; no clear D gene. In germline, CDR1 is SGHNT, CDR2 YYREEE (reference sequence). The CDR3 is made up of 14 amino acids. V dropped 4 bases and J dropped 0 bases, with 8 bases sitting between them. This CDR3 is CASSPQYSGNTIYF. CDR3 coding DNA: TGTGCCAGCAGCCCTCAGTACTCTGGAAACACCATATATTTT.

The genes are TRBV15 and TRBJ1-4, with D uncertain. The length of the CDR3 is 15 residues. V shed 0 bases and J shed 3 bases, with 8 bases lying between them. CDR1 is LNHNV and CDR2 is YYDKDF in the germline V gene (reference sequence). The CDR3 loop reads CATSRDVGANEKLFF. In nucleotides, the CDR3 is TGTGCCACCAGCAGAGATGTGGGAGCTAATGAAAAACTGTTTTTT.

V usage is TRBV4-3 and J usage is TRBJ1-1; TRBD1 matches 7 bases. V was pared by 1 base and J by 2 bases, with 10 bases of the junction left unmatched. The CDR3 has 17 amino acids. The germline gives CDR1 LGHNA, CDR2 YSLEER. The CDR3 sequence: CASSQGVRRQGNTEAFF. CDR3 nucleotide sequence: TGCGCCAGCAGCCAAGGGGTAAGGAGACAGGGCAACACTGAAGCTTTCTTT.

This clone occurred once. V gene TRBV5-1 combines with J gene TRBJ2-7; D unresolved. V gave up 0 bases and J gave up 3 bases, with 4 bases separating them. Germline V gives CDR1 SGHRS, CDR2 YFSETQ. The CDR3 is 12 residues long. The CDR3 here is CASSLGGYEQYF. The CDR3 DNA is TGCGCCAGCAGCTTGGGCGGCTACGAGCAGTACTTC.

The CDR3 DNA follows: TGCGCCAGCAGTACCATGACTAGCGGGGAGGAAGATACGCAGTATTTT. Protein sequence: CASSTMTSGEEDTQYF. The rearrangement joins TRBV5-1 to TRBJ2-3; 11 bases are a match to TRBD2. V trimming: 5 bases; J trimming: 5 bases; junction bases outside the gene matches: 10. The CDR3 runs 16 residues. In germline, CDR1 is SGHRS, CDR2 YFSETQ.

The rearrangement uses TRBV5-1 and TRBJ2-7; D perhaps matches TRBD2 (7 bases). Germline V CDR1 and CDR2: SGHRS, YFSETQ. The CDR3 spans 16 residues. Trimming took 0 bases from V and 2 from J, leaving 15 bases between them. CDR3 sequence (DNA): TGCGCCAGCAGCTTGGCCCCGCGGGGGACAACCTACGAGCAGTACTTC. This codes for CASSLAPRGTTYEQYF.

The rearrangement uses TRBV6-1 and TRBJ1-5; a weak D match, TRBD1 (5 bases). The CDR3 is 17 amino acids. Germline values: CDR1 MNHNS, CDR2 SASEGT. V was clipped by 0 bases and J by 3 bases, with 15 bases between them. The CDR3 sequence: CASSEALRRVTNQPQHF. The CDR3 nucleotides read TGTGCCAGCAGTGAAGCGTTACGCAGGGTAACCAATCAGCCCCAGCATTTT.

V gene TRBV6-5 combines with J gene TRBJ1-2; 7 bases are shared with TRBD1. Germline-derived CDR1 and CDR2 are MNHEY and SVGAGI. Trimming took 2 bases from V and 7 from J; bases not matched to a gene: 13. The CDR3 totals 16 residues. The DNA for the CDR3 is TGTGCCAGCAGTTACACCCGGACAGGAGACTCGGGTGGCTACACCTTC. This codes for CASSYTRTGDSGGYTF.

The chain's CDR3 is CASSLSWAETQYF. CDR3 coding DNA: TGTGCCAGCAGCTTAAGTTGGGCAGAGACCCAGTACTTC. The chain has TRBV11-2 and TRBJ2-5, with no clear D. Trimming left V 2 bases short and J 4 bases short, with 8 bases between. The CDR3 extends over 13 amino acids. Germline lookup yields CDR1 SGHAT and CDR2 FQNNGV. Full variable domain (remainder filled in from reference TRBV11-2 and TRBJ2-5): EAGVAQSPRYKIIEKRQSVAFWCNPISGHATLYWYQQILGQGPKLLIQFQNNGVVDDSQLPKDRFSAERLKGVDSTLKIQPAKLEDSAVYLCASSLSWAETQYFGPGTRLLVL.

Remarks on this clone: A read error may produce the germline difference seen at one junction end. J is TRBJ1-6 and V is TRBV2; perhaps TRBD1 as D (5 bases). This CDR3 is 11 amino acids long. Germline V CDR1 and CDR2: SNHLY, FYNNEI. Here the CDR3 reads CASSAGGNPKF. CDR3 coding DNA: TGTGCCAGCAGTGCCGGGGGAAATCCAAAATTT. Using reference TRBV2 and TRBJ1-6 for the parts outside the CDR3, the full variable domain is EPEVTQTPSHQVTQMGQEVILRCVPISNHLYFYWYRQILGQKVEFLVSFYNNEISEKSEIFDDQFSVERPDGSNFTLKIRSTKLEDSAMYFCASSAGGNPKFGNGTRLTVT.

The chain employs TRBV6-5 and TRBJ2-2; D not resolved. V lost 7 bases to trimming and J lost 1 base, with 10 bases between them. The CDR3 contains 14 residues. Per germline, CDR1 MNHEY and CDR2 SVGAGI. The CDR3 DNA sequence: TGTGCCAGCATTTATGTAGAGAACACCGGGGAGCTGTTTTTT. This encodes CASIYVENTGELFF.

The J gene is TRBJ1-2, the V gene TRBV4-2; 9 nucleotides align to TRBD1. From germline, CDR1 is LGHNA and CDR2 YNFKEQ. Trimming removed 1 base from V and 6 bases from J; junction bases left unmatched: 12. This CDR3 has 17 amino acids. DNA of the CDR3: TGTGCCAGCAGCCAAGCTGGGGGCGACAGGGGGAAAGATGGCTACACCTTC. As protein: CASSQAGGDRGKDGYTF.

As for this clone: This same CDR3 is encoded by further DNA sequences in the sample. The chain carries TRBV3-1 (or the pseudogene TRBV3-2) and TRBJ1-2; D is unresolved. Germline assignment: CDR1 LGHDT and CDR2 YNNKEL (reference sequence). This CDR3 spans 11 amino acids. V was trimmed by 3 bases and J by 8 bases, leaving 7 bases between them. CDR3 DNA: TGTGCCAGCAGCCAGGCTTCGGGCTACACCTTC. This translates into CASSQASGYTF.

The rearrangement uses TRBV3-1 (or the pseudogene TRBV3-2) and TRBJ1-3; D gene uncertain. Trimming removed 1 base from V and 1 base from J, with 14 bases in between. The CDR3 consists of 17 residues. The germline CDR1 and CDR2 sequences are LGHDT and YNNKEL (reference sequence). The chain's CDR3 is CASSQATLGLSGNTIYF. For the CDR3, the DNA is TGTGCCAGCAGCCAAGCGACTCTTGGATTGTCTGGAAACACCATATATTTT.

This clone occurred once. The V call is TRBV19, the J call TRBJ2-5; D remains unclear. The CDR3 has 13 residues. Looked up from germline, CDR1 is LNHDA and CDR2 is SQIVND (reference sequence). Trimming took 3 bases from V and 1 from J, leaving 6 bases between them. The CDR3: CASSISVQETQYF. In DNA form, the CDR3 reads TGTGCCAGTAGTATTTCGGTCCAAGAGACCCAGTACTTC.

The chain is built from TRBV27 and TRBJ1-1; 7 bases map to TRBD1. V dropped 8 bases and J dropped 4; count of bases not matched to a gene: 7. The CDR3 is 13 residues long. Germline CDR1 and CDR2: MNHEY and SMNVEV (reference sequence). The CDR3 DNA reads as TGTGCCAGCGGGACAGATTTTCGCACTGAAGCTTTCTTT. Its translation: CASGTDFRTEAFF.

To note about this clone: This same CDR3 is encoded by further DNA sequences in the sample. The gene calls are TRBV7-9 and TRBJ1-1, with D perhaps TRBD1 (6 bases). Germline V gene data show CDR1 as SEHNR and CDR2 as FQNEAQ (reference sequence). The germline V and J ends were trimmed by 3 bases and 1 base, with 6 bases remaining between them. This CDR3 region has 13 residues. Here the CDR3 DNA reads TGTGCCAGCAGCTTGGGACAGAACACTGAAGCTTTCTTT. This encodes CASSLGQNTEAFF.

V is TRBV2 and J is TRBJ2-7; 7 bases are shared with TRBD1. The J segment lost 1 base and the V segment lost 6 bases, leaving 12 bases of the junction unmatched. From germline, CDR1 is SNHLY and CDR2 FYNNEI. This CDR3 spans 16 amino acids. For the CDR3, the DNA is TGTGCCAGCAGCGCCATAAGACAGGGCCAATCCTACGAGCAGTACTTC. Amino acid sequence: CASSAIRQGQSYEQYF.

CDR3 region: CAISEWQVNQPQHF. DNA of the CDR3: TGTGCCATCAGTGAGTGGCAGGTTAATCAGCCCCAGCATTTT. This chain connects TRBV10-3 to TRBJ1-5; no clear D gene. Germline V gene sequence: CDR1 ENHRY, CDR2 SYGVKD. V gave up 1 base and J gave up 4 bases, with 8 bases separating them. The CDR3 extends over 14 amino acids.

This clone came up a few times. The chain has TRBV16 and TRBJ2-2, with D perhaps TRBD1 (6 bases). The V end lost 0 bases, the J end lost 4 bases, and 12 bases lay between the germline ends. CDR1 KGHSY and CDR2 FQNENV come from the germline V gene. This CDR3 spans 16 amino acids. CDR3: CASSQSYRAGTGELFF. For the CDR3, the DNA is TGTGCCAGCAGCCAATCGTACAGGGCCGGCACCGGGGAGCTGTTTTTT.

The CDR3 region is CASSPGTGVIRNTEAFF. CDR3 nucleotides: TGCGCCAGCAGCCCCGGGACAGGAGTTATACGGAACACTGAAGCTTTCTTT. V gene TRBV5-1 combines with J gene TRBJ1-1, with TRBD1 identical over 8 bases. Germline CDR1 SGHRS, CDR2 YFSETQ. The CDR3 extends over 17 amino acids. V gave up 4 bases and J gave up 1 base; unmatched junction bases: 12.

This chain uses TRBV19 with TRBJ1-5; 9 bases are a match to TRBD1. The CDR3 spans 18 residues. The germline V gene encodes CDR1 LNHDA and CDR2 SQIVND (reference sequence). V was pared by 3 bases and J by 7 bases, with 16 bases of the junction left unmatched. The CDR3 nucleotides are TGTGCCAGTAGTATTGGGACAGGGCGGTTATGGCTCGGACAGCCCCAGCATTTT. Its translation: CASSIGTGRLWLGQPQHF.

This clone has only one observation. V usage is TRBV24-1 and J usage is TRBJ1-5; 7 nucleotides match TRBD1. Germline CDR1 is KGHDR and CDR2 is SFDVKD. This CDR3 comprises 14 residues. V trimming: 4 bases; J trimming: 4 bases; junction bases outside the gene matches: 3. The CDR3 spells CATSDAGGNQPQHF. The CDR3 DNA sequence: TGTGCCACCAGTGACGCAGGGGGAAATCAGCCCCAGCATTTT.

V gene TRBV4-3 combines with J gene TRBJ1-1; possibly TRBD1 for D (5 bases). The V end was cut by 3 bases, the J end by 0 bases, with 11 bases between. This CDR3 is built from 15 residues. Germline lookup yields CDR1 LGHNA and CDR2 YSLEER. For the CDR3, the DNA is TGCGCCAGCAGCCACAGGGAAGGGGTGAACACTGAAGCTTTCTTT. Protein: CASSHREGVNTEAFF.

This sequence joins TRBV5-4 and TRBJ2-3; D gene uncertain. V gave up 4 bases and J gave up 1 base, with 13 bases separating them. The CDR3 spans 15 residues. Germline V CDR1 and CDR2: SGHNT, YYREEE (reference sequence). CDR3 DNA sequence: TGTGCCAGCAGCCCATATACTGGGCGCACAGATACGCAGTATTTT. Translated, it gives CASSPYTGRTDTQYF.

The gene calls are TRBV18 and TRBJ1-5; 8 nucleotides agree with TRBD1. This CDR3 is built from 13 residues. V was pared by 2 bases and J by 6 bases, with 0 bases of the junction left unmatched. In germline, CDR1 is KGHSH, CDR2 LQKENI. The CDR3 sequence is CASSPGTGQPQHF. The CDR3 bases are TGTGCCAGCTCACCAGGGACAGGTCAGCCCCAGCATTTT. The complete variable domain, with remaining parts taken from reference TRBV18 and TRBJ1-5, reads NAGVMQNPRHLVRRRGQEARLRCSPMKGHSHVYWYRQLPEEGLKFMVYLQKENIIDESGMPKERFSAEFPKEGPSILRIQQVVRGDSAAYFCASSPGTGQPQHFGDGTRLSIL.

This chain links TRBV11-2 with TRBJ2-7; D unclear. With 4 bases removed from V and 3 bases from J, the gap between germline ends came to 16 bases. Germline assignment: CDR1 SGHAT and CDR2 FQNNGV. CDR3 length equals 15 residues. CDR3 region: CASSSRDTYIYEQYF. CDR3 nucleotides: TGTGCCAGCAGCTCACGAGACACCTATATCTACGAGCAGTACTTC. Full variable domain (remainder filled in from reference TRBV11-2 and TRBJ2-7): EAGVAQSPRYKIIEKRQSVAFWCNPISGHATLYWYQQILGQGPKLLIQFQNNGVVDDSQLPKDRFSAERLKGVDSTLKIQPAKLEDSAVYLCASSSRDTYIYEQYFGPGTRLTVT.

The DNA of the CDR3 is TGTGCCAGCAGTGGGGCAGGGGGCAACTATGGCTACACCTTC. As protein: CASSGAGGNYGYTF. The V and J genes are TRBV27 and TRBJ1-2; 8 nucleotides agree with TRBD1. Germline V gives CDR1 MNHEY, CDR2 SMNVEV (reference sequence). CDR3 length equals 14 residues. The trim removed 5 bases at V and 2 bases at J, leaving 4 bases unmatched.